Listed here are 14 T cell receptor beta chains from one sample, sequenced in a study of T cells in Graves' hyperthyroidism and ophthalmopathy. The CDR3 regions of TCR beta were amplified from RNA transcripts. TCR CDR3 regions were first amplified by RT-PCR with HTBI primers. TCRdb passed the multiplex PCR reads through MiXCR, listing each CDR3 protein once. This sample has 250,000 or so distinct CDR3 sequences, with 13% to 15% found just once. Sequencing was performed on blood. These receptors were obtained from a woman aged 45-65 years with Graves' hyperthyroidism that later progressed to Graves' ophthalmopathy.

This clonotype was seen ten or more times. The CDR3 spells CASSFQEGDYGYTF. The CDR3 coding sequence is TGTGCCAGCAGTTTCCAAGAGGGGGACTATGGCTACACCTTC. The J gene is TRBJ1-2, the V gene TRBV6-1; weak D call: TRBD1 (6 bases). This CDR3 region has 14 residues. From germline, CDR1 is MNHNS and CDR2 SASEGT. V lost 5 bases and J 3 bases, leaving 13 bases between the germline ends.

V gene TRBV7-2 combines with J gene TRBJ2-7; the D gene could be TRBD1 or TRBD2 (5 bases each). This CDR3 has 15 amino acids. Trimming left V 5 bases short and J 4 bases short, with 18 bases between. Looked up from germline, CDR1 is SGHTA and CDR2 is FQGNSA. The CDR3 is CASSQRGRLGYEQYF. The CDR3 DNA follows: TGTGCCAGCAGCCAGAGGGGACGTTTAGGGTACGAGCAGTACTTC.

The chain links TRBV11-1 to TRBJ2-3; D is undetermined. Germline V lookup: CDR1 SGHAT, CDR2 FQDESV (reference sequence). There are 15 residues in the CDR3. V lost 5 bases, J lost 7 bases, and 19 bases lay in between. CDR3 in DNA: TGTGCCAGCAGCCGGACCCCTAACTCGGCAAATACGCAGTATTTT. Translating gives CASSRTPNSANTQYF. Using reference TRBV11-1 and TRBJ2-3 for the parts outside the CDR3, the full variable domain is EAEVAQSPRYKITEKSQAVAFWCDPISGHATLYWYRQILGQGPELLVQFQDESVVDDSQLPKDRFSAERLKGVDSTLKIQPAELGDSAMYLCASSRTPNSANTQYFGPGTRLTVL.

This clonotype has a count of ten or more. DNA for the CDR3: TGTGCCAGCAGCGCTAGGGGCCTAGCGGGAGATCTGAATGAGCAGTTCTTC. This translates into CASSARGLAGDLNEQFF. V and J are TRBV11-2 and TRBJ2-1; 10 bases line up with TRBD2. There are 17 residues in the CDR3. Germline V gives CDR1 SGHAT, CDR2 FQNNGV. Trimming removed 5 bases from V and 7 bases from J; junction bases left unmatched: 14.

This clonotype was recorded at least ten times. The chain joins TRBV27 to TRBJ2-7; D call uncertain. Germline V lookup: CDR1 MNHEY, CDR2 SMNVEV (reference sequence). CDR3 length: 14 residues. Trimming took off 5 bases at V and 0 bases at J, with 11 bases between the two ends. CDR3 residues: CASSLTANSYEQYF. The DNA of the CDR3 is TGTGCCAGCAGTCTGACGGCCAACTCCTACGAGCAGTACTTC.

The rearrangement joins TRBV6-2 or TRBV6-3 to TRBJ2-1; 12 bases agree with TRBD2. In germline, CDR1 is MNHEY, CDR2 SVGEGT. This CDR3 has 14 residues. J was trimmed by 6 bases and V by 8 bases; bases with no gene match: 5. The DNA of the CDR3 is TGTGCCAGCCGGACTAGCGGGAAATCCAATGAGCAGTTCTTC. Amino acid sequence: CASRTSGKSNEQFF.

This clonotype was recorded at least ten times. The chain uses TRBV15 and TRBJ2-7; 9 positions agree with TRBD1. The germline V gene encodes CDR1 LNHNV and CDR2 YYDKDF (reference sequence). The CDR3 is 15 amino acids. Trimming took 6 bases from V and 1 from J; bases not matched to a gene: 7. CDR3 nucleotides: TGTGCCACCAGGACAGGGGGAGGGATGTCCTACGAGCAGTACTTC. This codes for CATRTGGGMSYEQYF. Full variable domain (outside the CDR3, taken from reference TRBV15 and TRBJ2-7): DAMVIQNPRYQVTQFGKPVTLSCSQTLNHNVMYWYQQKSSQAPKLLFHYYDKDFNNEADTPDNFQSRRPNTSFCFLDIRSPGLGDTAMYLCATRTGGGMSYEQYFGPGTRLTVT.

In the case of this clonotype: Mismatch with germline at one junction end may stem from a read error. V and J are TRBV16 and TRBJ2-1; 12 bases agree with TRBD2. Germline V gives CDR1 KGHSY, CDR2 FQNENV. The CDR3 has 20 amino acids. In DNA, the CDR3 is TGTGCCAGCAGCCAATCAGGGGAGACTAGCGGGAGTTTATCCTACAATAAGCAGTTCTTC. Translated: CASSQSGETSGSLSYNKQFF.

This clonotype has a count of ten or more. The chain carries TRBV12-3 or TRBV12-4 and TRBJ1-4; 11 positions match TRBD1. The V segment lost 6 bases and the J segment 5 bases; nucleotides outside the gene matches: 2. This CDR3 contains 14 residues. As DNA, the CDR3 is TGTGCCAGCAGGCGGGACAGGGGGAATGAAAAACTGTTTTTT. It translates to CASRRDRGNEKLFF.

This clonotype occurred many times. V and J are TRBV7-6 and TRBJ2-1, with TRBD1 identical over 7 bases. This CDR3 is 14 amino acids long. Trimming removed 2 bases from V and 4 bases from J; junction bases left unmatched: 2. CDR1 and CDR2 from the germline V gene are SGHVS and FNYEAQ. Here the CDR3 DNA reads TGTGCCAGCAGCTTACCGGGACAGTACAATGAGCAGTTCTTC. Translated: CASSLPGQYNEQFF.

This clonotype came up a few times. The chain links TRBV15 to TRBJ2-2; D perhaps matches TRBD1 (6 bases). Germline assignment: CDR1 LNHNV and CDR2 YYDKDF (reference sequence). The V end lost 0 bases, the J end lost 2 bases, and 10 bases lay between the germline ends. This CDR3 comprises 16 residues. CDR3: CATSRESGANTGELFF. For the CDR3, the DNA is TGTGCCACCAGCAGAGAGTCAGGGGCTAACACCGGGGAGCTGTTTTTT.

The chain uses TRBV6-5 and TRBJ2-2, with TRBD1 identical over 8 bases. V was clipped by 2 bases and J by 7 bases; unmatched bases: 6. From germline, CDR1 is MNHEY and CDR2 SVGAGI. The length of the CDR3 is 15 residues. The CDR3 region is CASSYRQGFIGELFF. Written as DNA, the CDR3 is TGTGCCAGCAGTTACCGACAGGGGTTTATCGGGGAGCTGTTTTTT.

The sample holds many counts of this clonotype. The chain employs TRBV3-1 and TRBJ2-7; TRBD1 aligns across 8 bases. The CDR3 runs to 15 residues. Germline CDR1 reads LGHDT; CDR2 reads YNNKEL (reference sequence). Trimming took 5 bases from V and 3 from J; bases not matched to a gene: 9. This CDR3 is CASSARDRSRYEQYF. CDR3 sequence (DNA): TGTGCCAGCAGCGCACGGGACAGGTCACGCTACGAGCAGTACTTC.

CDR3 sequence (DNA): TGCAGTGCTAGTTTGGACAGAGGTTATGGCTACACCTTC. It encodes CSASLDRGYGYTF. The rearrangement uses TRBV20-1 and TRBJ1-2; D possibly corresponds to TRBD1 (6 bases). The CDR3 length is 13 residues. The germline gives CDR1 DFQATT, CDR2 SNEGSKA (reference sequence). Trimming took off 3 bases at V and 5 bases at J, with 13 bases between the two ends.